In this sample, the clone carrying this TCR beta chain turned up a few times. Its antigen is not known. The sample belongs to a study of vaccination and CD4 T cells after COVID-19. Looking at the study overall: Cultures that served as controls received a CEFX pool, an HIV-1 Nef pool, or no peptide.

The Oncomine TCR Beta short-read assay was applied to DNA of cultured CD4+ T cells. The template was genomic DNA from cultured CD4+ T cells. Via MiXCR, TCRdb re-called the PCR reads, giving one row per CDR3 protein. The table has 20,000 or so distinct CDR3 sequences, 40% to 50% seen once. Indicated treatment: approximately nine-day PBMC culture with coronavirus spike peptide pools or control peptides (ViraFEST assay). Half the medium was exchanged for fresh IL-2 medium on days 3 and 7. Trimming removed 4 bases at V and 0 bases at J, with 13 bases between. CDR3 size: 16 residues. The V gene's germline CDR1 is MGHRA and CDR2 YSYEKL.

The receptor was derived from a human donor with COVID-19. The chain carries TRBV4-1 and TRBJ1-3; no clear D. Sequenced input: cultured CD4+ T cells from blood. The CDR3 DNA is TGCGCCAGCAGCCTGTCGGGCTTTGACTCTGGAAACACCATATATTTT. It translates to CASSLSGFDSGNTIYF.